A single TCR beta chain is shown here with its context. The data stem from a study of CD8+CD57+ T cells in acquired aplastic anemia. CDR1 is MGHRA, CDR2 YSYEKL, per germline. V dropped 5 bases and J dropped 4; count of bases not matched to a gene: 6. The CDR3 is 15 amino acids. Those patients picked for sequencing had displayed CD8+CD57+ cell expansion on flow cytometry. A severe acquired aplastic anemia diagnosis applied to all patients. The TCR beta profiling, which covered VDJ combination and CDR3 sequence, was carried out using genomic DNA as the template. Each CDR3 protein gets one entry after TCRdb re-called the reads with MiXCR. The top ten hold 50% to 70% of the sample, which has roughly 100,000 distinct CDR3 sequences, 55% to 75% seen once.

This receptor was taken from a human donor with aplastic anemia. V usage is TRBV4-1 and J usage is TRBJ2-5, with 11 bases aligning to TRBD2. What was sequenced was sorted CD4+, CD8+, or CD8+CD57+ T cells (not recorded which) from PBMCs. DNA for the CDR3: TGCGCCAGCAGCTTCGGTAGCGGGGGGGCAGAGACCCAGTACTTC. It encodes CASSFGSGGAETQYF.